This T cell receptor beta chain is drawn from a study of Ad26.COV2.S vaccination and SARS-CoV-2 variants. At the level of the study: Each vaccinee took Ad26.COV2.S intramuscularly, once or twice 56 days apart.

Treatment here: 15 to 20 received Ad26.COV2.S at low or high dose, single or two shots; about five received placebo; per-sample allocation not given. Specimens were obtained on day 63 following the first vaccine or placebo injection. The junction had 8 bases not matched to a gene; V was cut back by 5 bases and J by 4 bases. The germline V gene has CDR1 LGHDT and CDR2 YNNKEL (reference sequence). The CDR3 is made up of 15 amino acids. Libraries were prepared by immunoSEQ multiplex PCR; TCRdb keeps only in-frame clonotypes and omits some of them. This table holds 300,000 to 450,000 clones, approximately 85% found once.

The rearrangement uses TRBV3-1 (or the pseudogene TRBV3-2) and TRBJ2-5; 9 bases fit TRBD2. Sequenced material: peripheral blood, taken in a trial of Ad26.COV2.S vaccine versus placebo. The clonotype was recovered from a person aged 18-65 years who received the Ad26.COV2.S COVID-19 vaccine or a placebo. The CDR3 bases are TGTGCCAGCAGCTCCCGGCGGGAGGGCCGAGAGACCCAGTACTTC. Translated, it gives CASSSRREGRETQYF.